The TCR beta chain described here comes from a study of blood T cell repertoires in COVID-19. About the study: COVID-19 samples, acute and convalescent, were from the United States, Italy and Spain. Sources were T cells, B-cell-depleted T cells, or PBMCs; the material itself was cDNA or gDNA.

Germline values: CDR1 SGHRS, CDR2 YFSETQ. With V trimmed by 6 bases and J by 7 bases, 16 bases remained unmatched. This CDR3 contains 16 residues. Authors' data handling: Scientists estimated how many nucleated cells there were by amplifying reference gene primers. Clones were sequenced by immunoSEQ multiplex PCR, and TCRdb holds only the in-frame ones, with some missing. The DNA gave D and trimming, while V, J and clone size come from that table. Of 300,000 or so clones listed, 87% are singletons. The TCR was taken from a woman aged 40 to 50 who had recovered from COVID-19. V is TRBV5-1 and J is TRBJ2-1, with 7 bases identical to TRBD1. What was sequenced was peripheral blood. CDR3 in amino acids: CASTPWGQSTGNEQFF. The CDR3 DNA sequence: TGCGCCAGCACCCCCTGGGGACAGTCGACGGGGAATGAGCAGTTCTTC. Full variable domain (remainder filled in from reference TRBV5-1 and TRBJ2-1): KAGVTQTPRYLIKTRGQQVTLSCSPISGHRSVSWYQQTPGQGLQFLFEYFSETQRNKGNFPGRFSGRQFSNSRSEMNVSTLELGDSALYLCASTPWGQSTGNEQFFGPGTRLTVL.